This T cell receptor beta chain was captured in a study of blood T cells in healthy people across ages. Notes on the study in general: Bulk PBMC profiling left naive and antigen-experienced comparisons inconclusive.

With respect to this clonotype: Its target is not known.

CDR3 size: 16 residues. V was pared by 4 bases and J by 0 bases, with 13 bases between. Germline V gene lookup returns CDR1 MNHEY and CDR2 SVGAGI. A second PCR of about 6 to 11 cycles used a sample-barcoded 5' primer and a J-beta primer mix. TCRdb analysed the 5' RACE reads with MiXCR anew, one entry per CDR3 protein. The table lists around 1,000,000 distinct CDR3 sequences, approximately 26% of them singletons, with approximately 0.75% in the top ten. These data also formed part of another study, on T cells of mothers and their children.

Sequencing was performed on blood. The TCR sequence derives from a girl under 10 years old in good health. The genes are TRBV6-5 and TRBJ1-5; D is ambiguous. CDR3: CASSLNRPSSNQPQHF. The CDR3 nucleotides are TGTGCCAGCAGTTTAAACCGGCCCAGTAGCAATCAGCCCCAGCATTTT.